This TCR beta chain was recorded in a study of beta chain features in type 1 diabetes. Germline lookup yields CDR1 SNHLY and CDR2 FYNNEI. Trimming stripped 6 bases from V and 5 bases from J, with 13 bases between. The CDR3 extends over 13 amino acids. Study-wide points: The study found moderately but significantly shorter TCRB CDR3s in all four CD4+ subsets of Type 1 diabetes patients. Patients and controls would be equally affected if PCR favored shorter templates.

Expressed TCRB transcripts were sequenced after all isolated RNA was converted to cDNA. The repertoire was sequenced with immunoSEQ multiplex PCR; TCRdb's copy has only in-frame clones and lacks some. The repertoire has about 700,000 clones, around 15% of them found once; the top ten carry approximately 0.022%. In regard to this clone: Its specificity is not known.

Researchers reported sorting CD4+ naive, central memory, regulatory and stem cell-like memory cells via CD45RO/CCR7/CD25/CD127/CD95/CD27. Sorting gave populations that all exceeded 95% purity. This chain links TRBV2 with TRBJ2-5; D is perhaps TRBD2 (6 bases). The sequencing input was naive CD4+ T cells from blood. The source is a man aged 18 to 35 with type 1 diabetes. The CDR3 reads CASRFSAGETQYF. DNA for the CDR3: TGTGCCAGCAGATTCTCGGCGGGGGAGACCCAGTACTTC. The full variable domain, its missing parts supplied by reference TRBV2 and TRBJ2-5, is EPEVTQTPSHQVTQMGQEVILRCVPISNHLYFYWYRQILGQKVEFLVSFYNNEISEKSEIFDDQFSVERPDGSNFTLKIRSTKLEDSAMYFCASRFSAGETQYFGPGTRLLVL.